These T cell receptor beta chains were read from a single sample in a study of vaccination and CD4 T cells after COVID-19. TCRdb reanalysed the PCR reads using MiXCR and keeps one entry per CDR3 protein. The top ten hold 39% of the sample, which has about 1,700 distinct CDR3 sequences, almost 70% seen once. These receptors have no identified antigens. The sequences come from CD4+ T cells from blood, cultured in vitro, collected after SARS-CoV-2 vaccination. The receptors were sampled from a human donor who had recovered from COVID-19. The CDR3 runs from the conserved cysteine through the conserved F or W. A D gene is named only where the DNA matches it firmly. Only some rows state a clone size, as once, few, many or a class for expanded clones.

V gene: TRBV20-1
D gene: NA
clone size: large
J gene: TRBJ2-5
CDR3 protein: CSARGSTSWTQYF

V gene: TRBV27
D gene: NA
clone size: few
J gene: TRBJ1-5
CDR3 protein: CASSLRQGNQPQHF

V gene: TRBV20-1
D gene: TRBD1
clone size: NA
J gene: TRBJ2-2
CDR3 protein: CSARTGGASGELFF

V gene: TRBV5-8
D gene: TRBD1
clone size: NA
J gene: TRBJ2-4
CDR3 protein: CASSLAGILQGWYF

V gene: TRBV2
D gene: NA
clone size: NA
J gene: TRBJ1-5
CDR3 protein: CASSDGSKYQPQHF

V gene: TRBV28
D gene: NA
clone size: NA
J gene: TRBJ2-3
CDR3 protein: CASGKVYTDTQYF

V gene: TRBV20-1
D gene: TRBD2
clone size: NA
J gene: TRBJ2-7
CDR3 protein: CSAANSREPYEQYF

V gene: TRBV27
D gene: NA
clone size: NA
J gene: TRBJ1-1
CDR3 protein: CASSLRSNTEAFF

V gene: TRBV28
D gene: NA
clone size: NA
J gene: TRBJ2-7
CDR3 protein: CASMPPGILREQYF

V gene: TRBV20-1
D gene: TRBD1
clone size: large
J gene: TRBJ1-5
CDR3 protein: CSAGQGQDQPQHF

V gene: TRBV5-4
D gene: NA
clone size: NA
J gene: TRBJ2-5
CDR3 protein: CASSPPGLPGTQYF

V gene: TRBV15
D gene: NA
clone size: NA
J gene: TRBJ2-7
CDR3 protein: CATSRDAGLFREQYF

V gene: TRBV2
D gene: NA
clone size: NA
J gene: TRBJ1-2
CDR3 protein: CASGDSNYGYTF

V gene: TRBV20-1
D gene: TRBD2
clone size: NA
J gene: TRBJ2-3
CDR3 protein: CSALTSGGASTDTQYF

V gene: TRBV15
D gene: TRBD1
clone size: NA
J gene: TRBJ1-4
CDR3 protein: CATSRATGGGEKLFF

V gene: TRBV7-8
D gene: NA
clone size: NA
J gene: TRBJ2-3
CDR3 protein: CASSPRSWEQYF

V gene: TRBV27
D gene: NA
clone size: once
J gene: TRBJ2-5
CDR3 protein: CASSYLGGTQETQYF

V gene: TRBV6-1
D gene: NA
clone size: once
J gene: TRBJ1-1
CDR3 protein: CASGAGTHTEAFF

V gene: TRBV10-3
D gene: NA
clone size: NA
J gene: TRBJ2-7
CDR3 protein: CAISESKGSEQYF

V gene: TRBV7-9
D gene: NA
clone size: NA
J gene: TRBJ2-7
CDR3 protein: CASSLAGSGTDSYEQYF

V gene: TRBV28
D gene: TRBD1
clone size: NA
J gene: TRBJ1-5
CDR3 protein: CASRPPDRFSNQPQHF

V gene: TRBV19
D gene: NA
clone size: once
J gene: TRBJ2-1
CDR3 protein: CASSQLLQGNEQFF

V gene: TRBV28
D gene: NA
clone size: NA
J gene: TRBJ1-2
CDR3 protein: CASSYSYGYTF

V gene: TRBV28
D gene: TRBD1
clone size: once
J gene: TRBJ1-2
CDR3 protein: CASSSPGQSNYGYTF

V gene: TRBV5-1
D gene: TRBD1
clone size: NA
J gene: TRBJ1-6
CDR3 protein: CASRAGQGGSYNSPLHF

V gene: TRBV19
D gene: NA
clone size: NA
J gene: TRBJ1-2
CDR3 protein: CASNQPRRGYGYTF

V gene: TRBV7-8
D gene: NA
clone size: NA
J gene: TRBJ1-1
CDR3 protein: CASSLGAGMNTEAFF

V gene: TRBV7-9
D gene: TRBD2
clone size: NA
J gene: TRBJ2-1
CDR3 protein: CASSLRASGGVDEQFF

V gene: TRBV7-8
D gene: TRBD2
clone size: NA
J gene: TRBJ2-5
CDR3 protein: CASSPRGTSVETQYF

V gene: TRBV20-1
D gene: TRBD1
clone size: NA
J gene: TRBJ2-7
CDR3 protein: CRADRGPYEQYF

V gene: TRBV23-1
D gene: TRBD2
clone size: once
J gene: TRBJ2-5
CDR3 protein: CASPTRTSGDRGTQYF

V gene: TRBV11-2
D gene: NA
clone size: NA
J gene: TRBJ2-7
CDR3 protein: CASSLDPQDVGEQYF

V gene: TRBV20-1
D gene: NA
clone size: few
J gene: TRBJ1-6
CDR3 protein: CSASKGGENSPLHF

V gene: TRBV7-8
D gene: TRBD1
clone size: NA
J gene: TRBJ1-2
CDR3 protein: CASSGRTGAGYTF

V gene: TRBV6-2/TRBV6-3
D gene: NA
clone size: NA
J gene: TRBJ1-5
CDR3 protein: CASSYSQGPQHF

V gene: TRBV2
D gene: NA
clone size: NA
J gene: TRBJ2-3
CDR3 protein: CASSLEGYTDTQYF

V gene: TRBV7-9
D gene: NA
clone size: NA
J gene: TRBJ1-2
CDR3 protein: CASSFTYRARTNYGYTF

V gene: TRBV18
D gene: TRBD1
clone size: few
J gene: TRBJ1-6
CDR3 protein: CASSQGTDNSPLHF

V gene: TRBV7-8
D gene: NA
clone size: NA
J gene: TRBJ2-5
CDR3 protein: CASSLKETQYF

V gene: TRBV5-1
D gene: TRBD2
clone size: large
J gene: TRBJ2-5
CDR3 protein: CASSLAVSGGGETQYF

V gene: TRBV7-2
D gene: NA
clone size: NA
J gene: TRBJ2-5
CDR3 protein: CASSLEQETQYF

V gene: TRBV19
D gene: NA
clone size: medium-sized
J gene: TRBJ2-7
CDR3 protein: CASSTPARGPYEQYF

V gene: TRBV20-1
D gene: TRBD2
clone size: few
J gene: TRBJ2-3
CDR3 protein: CSARTSGGPLPTDTQYF

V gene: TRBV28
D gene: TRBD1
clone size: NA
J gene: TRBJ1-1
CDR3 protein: CASSGQGAFF

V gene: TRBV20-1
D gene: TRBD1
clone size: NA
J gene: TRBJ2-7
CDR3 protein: CSAPWEGTGDSEQYF

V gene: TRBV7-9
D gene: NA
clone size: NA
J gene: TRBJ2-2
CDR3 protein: CASSLRGTGELFF

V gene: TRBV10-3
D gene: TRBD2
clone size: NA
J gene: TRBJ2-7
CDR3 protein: CASSSSGGPSDEQYF

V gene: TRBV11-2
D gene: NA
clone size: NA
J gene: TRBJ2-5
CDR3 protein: CASRFYGAGETQYF

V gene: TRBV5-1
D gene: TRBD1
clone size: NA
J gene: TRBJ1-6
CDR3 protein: CASSLGQGESPLHF

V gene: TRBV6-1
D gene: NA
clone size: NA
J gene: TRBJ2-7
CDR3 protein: CATHLPGSASYEQYF

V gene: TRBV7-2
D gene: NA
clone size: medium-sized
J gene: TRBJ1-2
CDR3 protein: CASSLETRVYGYTF

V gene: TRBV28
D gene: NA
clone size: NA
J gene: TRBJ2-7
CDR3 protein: CASSLDNSYEQYF

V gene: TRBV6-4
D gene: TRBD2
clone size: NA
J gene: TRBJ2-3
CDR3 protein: CASSQTSGSSDTQYF